The 16 T cell receptor beta chains below all came from one sample that was sequenced in a study of T cell responses to AZD1222 COVID-19 vaccine. Clones were read by immunoSEQ multiplex PCR, and TCRdb kept only the in-frame ones, dropping some. In the table there are some 84,000 clones, 80% to 90% of which are singletons. The specimen comprised peripheral blood, sampled 28 days after the second AZD1222 dose. The receptors stem from an adult who received the AZD1222 COVID-19 vaccine.

J is TRBJ2-2 and V is TRBV2; 11 positions match TRBD1. V was pared by 6 bases and J by 6 bases, with 6 bases of the junction left unmatched. This CDR3 region has 15 residues. CDR1 is SNHLY, CDR2 FYNNEI, per germline. CDR3 coding DNA: TGTGCCAGCAGGATTCGGACAGGGGGCCCCGGGGAGCTGTTTTTT. It specifies CASRIRTGGPGELFF.

J is TRBJ2-5 and V is TRBV18; 8 bases match TRBD1. Germline CDR1 and CDR2: KGHSH and LQKENI. CDR3 length equals 13 residues. The V gene end was trimmed by 3 bases and the J gene end by 4 bases; junction bases not matched to a gene: 1. CDR3 in amino acids: CASSPGTGETQYF. For the CDR3, the DNA is TGTGCCAGCTCACCGGGGACAGGAGAGACCCAGTACTTC.

CDR3 loop: CASSSEGAVYGYTF. CDR3 nucleotides: TGTGCCAGCAGCTCAGAGGGGGCGGTGTATGGCTACACCTTC. This chain joins TRBV5-5 and TRBJ1-2; 7 bases line up with TRBD1. This CDR3 is 14 amino acids long. Trimming removed 3 bases from V and 5 bases from J; junction bases left unmatched: 7. The V gene's germline CDR1 is SGHKS and CDR2 YYEKEE (reference sequence).

The chain combines TRBV30 with TRBJ2-3, with a weak D call TRBD1 (6 bases). The CDR3 runs to 13 residues. Germline CDR1 reads GTSNPN; CDR2 reads SVGIG (reference sequence). V was cut by 3 bases and J by 10 bases, with 17 bases left in between. The CDR3 coding sequence is TGTGCCTGGAGCGTACAGGGCCCTGTCGCGCAGTATTTT. Translated, it gives CAWSVQGPVAQYF. Supplemented by reference TRBV30 and TRBJ2-3, the full variable domain reads SQTIHQWPATLVQPVGSPLSLECTVEGTSNPNLYWYRQAAGRGLQLLFYSVGIGQISSEVPQNLSASRPQDRQFILSSKKLLLSDSGFYLCAWSVQGPVAQYFGPGTRLTVL.

The rearrangement joins TRBV18 to TRBJ2-7; TRBD2 agrees at 14 bases. The V gene end was trimmed by 5 bases and the J gene end by 6 bases; junction bases not matched to a gene: 12. Germline CDR1 and CDR2: KGHSH and LQKENI. The CDR3 contains 17 residues. CDR3 in DNA: TGTGCCAGCTCAATAGGGACTAGCGGGAGTAGAGTATGCGAGCAGTACTTC. This gives the protein CASSIGTSGSRVCEQYF.

V and J are TRBV5-1 and TRBJ2-2, with D possibly TRBD2 on 6 matching bases. V dropped 4 bases and J dropped 5 bases, with 15 bases sitting between them. The CDR3 spans 15 residues. Looked up from germline, CDR1 is SGHRS and CDR2 is YFSETQ. CDR3 DNA sequence: TGCGCCAGCAGCGGCGGGGCCGGCGAAACCGGGGAGCTGTTTTTT. Its translation is CASSGGAGETGELFF.

The rearrangement links TRBV5-5 to TRBJ1-2; TRBD1 aligns across 7 bases. The germline CDR1 and CDR2 sequences are SGHKS and YYEKEE (reference sequence). This CDR3 has 14 amino acids. The trim removed 3 bases at V and 5 bases at J, leaving 7 bases unmatched. The CDR3 sequence: CASSSTGVGYGYTF. Written as DNA, the CDR3 is TGTGCCAGCAGCTCTACAGGGGTGGGGTATGGCTACACCTTC.

The V gene is TRBV5-8, the J gene TRBJ2-5, with D possibly TRBD1 on 5 matching bases. The CDR3 covers 14 residues. V lost 4 bases to trimming and J lost 3 bases, with 13 bases between them. Germline CDR1 is SGHTS and CDR2 is YDEGEE. In nucleotides, the CDR3 is TGTGCCAGCAGCCCCCCTACAGGAGAAGAGACCCAGTACTTC. Amino acids: CASSPPTGEETQYF.

This chain uses TRBV6-5 with TRBJ1-6; the D is unclear. The CDR3 runs 15 residues. V lost 6 bases, J lost 0 bases, and 9 bases lay in between. Germline-derived CDR1 and CDR2 are MNHEY and SVGAGI. The CDR3 region has the DNA TGTGCCAGCAGCAAAGAGGGCTCCTATAATTCACCCCTCCACTTT. As protein: CASSKEGSYNSPLHF.

The chain uses TRBV27 and TRBJ1-1; D not certain. The CDR3 is 16 residues long. Germline V gives CDR1 MNHEY, CDR2 SMNVEV (reference sequence). Trimming took off 2 bases at V and 3 bases at J, with 16 bases between the two ends. The CDR3 DNA reads as TGTGCCAGCAGTTTAGAATATCAGGTGACGTACACTGAAGCTTTCTTT. This codes for CASSLEYQVTYTEAFF.

The chain combines TRBV11-2 with TRBJ2-7, with 7 bases aligning to TRBD2. This CDR3 region has 15 residues. The ends lost 1 base at V and 0 bases at J; junction bases unmatched: 3. Germline V gives CDR1 SGHAT, CDR2 FQNNGV. This CDR3 is CASSLGAGSSYEQYF. The CDR3 DNA sequence: TGTGCCAGCAGCTTAGGAGCGGGGAGCTCCTACGAGCAGTACTTC.

The chain uses TRBV6-5 and TRBJ1-6; D not certain. Between the trimmed V and J ends, which lost 7 bases and 10 bases, there was a span of 20 bases. Germline V gene lookup returns CDR1 MNHEY and CDR2 SVGAGI. This CDR3 is 15 amino acids long. DNA for the CDR3: TGTGCCAGCACCCAAGAGGCGGGGTTTCGATCACCCCTCCACTTT. Amino acid sequence: CASTQEAGFRSPLHF.

V gene TRBV19 combines with J gene TRBJ1-2, with TRBD1 identical over 7 bases. The germline V gene has CDR1 LNHDA and CDR2 SQIVND (reference sequence). This CDR3 has 13 amino acids. V gave up 5 bases and J gave up 5 bases; unmatched junction bases: 5. The chain's CDR3 is CASSEGQSYGYTF. The CDR3 nucleotides are TGTGCCAGTAGTGAGGGACAGTCGTATGGCTACACCTTC.

This clone was detected only a few times. The chain employs TRBV12-3 or TRBV12-4 and TRBJ1-1; the D gene is possibly TRBD1 (5 bases). The germline V and J ends were trimmed by 2 bases and 6 bases, with 10 bases remaining between them. This CDR3 is 13 amino acids long. CDR3 coding DNA: TGTGCCAGCAGTTTATCCGGGGCTTCTGAAGCTTTCTTT. Translated: CASSLSGASEAFF.

V and J are TRBV6-5 and TRBJ2-3; 7 positions agree with TRBD1. J was trimmed by 0 bases and V by 5 bases; bases with no gene match: 5. The germline V gene has CDR1 MNHEY and CDR2 SVGAGI. This CDR3 spans 15 amino acids. The CDR3 reads CASSRGQSSTDTQYF. In DNA, the CDR3 is TGTGCCAGCAGTAGGGGACAGTCTAGCACAGATACGCAGTATTTT.

This clone has a single count. The chain combines TRBV7-3 with TRBJ2-7; 7 bases fit TRBD2. The V segment lost 10 bases and the J segment 2 bases; nucleotides outside the gene matches: 8. CDR3 length: 13 residues. Germline V CDR1 and CDR2: SGHTA, FQGTGA. The CDR3 loop is CANPGRTTYEQYF. The CDR3 bases are TGTGCCAACCCCGGGAGGACCACCTACGAGCAGTACTTC.